The source of this T cell receptor beta chain is a study of radiation and T cells in renal cell carcinoma. The study's findings and limits: Irradiated tumors held more dominant CDR3 motifs than control tumors.

Indicated treatment: 15 Gy SBRT to primary tumor, nephrectomy 4 weeks later. The sample holds a few counts of this clone. The antigen is unknown. There are 15 residues in the CDR3. V lost 0 bases to trimming and J lost 6 bases, with 15 bases between them. Germline CDR1 is SGHNT and CDR2 is YYREEE (reference sequence). Data came from immunoSEQ multiplex PCR; TCRdb stores just in-frame clones and leaves some out. The sample lists around 16,000 clones, roughly 45% occurring once. The source was tumor tissue, collected from a patient whose treatment included radiotherapy and nephrectomy. This receptor was identified in a woman aged 60-70 years with renal cell carcinoma. This chain uses TRBV5-4 with TRBJ1-2, with a tentative D call TRBD1 (5 bases). The CDR3, as DNA: TGTGCCAGCAGCTTGGCCGACAGATGGAGAGATGGCTACACCTTC. Translation gives CASSLADRWRDGYTF.